The rows below give T cell receptor beta chains drawn from one sample of a study of molecular identifiers for immune sequencing clone quantification. TCRdb re-called the PCR reads with MiXCR, one entry per CDR3 protein. The sample lists about 640,000 distinct CDR3 sequences; about 20% were seen once. Sequenced sample: naive CD8+ T cells from blood, with Jurkat cell RNA spiked in. These receptors came from a human donor in good health. Some libraries in this study had Jurkat cell RNA spiked in. The CDR3 runs from the conserved cysteine through the conserved F or W. The D gene is left open where the match is weak. Some rows mark clone size as missing; the rest say once, few, many or name a class of expanded clone.

>TRBV6-5|TRBJ2-7|.|few
TGTGCCAGCAGTTACTCAATCATGACACCCTACGAGCAGTACTTC
CASSYSIMTPYEQYF
>TRBV21-1|TRBJ2-5|.|.
TGTGCCAGCAGCACCTTCCCGGGGAAGGGGGGCCAAGAGACCCAGTACTTC
CASSTFPGKGGQETQYF
>TRBV7-9|TRBJ1-2|.|few
TGTGCCAGCAGCTTAATAGGGGGCTTC
CASSLIGGF
>TRBV4-1|TRBJ2-7|.|.
TGCGCCAGCAGCCAAGCCCGTGGGGGGTACGAGCAGTACTTC
CASSQARGGYEQYF
>TRBV24-1|TRBJ2-5|.|.
TGTGCCACCAGTGATCTCGTAGACGGGCCAAGGTACTTC
CATSDLVDGPRYF
>TRBV7-6|TRBJ1-1|.|many
TGTGCCAGCAGCGTACAGGTTAACACTGAAGCTTTCTTT
CASSVQVNTEAFF
>TRBV12-5|TRBJ1-3|TRBD1|few
TGTGCTAGTGGTTTGATACCGGACAGGGGAAACACCATATATTTT
CASGLIPDRGNTIYF
>TRBV7-9|TRBJ1-2|.|few
TGTGCCAGCAGCACGTCGGTAGCTGGTGTGGGGGGGCCATTGGATGGCTACACCTTC
CASSTSVAGVGGPLDGYTF
>TRBV20-1|TRBJ2-1|.|few
TGCAGTGCTAGACCACAGGGGAGGGATGAGCAGTTCTTC
CSARPQGRDEQFF
>TRBV28|TRBJ1-2|.|few
TGTGCCAGCAGTTTACGGGGGGCGCTTGGCTACACCTTC
CASSLRGALGYTF
>TRBV12-3/TRBV12-4|TRBJ1-1|TRBD1|.
TGTGCCAACAGCGGTACAGGGGCCGAAGCTTTCTTT
CANSGTGAEAFF
>TRBV29-1|TRBJ2-1|.|many
TGCAGCGCCCCTCATTCTGGGGAGGTGTGGAATGAGCAGTTCTTC
CSAPHSGEVWNEQFF
>TRBV7-2|TRBJ1-1|TRBD1|many
TGTGCCAGTAAGCAGGGGGCGATGGGCACTGAAGCTTTCTTT
CASKQGAMGTEAFF
>TRBV6-2/TRBV6-3|TRBJ2-7|TRBD1|.
TGTGCCAGCAGTACCCAGGACAGGGCAACCTACGAGCAGTACTTC
CASSTQDRATYEQYF
>TRBV7-9|TRBJ2-3|TRBD2|.
TGTGCCAGCAGCCTCCGACTAGCGGGGGGGCCTGGAGCGGATACGCAGTATTTT
CASSLRLAGGPGADTQYF
>TRBV6-2/TRBV6-3|TRBJ1-6|.|few
TGTGCCAGCAGGTCCGGGACACTGAGCTCCTATAATTCACCCCTCCACTTT
CASRSGTLSSYNSPLHF
>TRBV18|TRBJ2-5|.|many
TGTGCCAGCTCACCATCGGAAGGGTACGGGGACGTCTACTTC
CASSPSEGYGDVYF